The source of this T cell receptor beta chain is a study of OX40 agonist ivuxolimab in advanced cancers. Across the whole study: Among those enrolled, mean age was 60 years (range about 23 to 90) and about 82% were male.

This clone was counted only a few times. Its cognate antigen is unknown. Sequenced by immunoSEQ multiplex PCR; TCRdb stores in-frame clones only, minus some. The sample has some 90,000 clones, about nine tenths seen once; the top ten hold around 0.34%. Overall study results and limits: Low normalized T-cell clonal expansion was also seen in some nonresponders.

Germline CDR1 reads SGDLS; CDR2 reads YYNGEE. The CDR3 is made up of 15 amino acids. V lost 4 bases and J lost 8; bases outside the gene matches: 9. This clonotype originated in an adult with an advanced solid tumor such as melanoma, head and neck, liver or kidney cancer. The specimen was CD4+ or CD8+ T cells sorted from blood, collected in a trial of the OX40 agonist ivuxolimab. The J gene is TRBJ1-4, the V gene TRBV9; 9 positions agree with TRBD1. DNA of the CDR3: TGTGCCAGCAGCACCCGGACAGGGGAAAACGAAAAACTGTTTTTT. This translates into CASSTRTGENEKLFF. The full variable domain, completed using reference TRBV9 and TRBJ1-4, is DSGVTQTPKHLITATGQRVTLRCSPRSGDLSVYWYQQSLDQGLQFLIQYYNGEERAKGNILERFSAQQFPDLHSELNLSSLELGDSALYFCASSTRTGENEKLFFGSGTQLSVL.